This is a list of T cell receptor beta chains from one sample in a study of PD-L1 blockade in urothelial cancer. The assay was immunoSEQ multiplex PCR, and TCRdb's table has in-frame clones only and misses some. The repertoire consists of about 55,000 clones, with roughly 75% occurring once and the leading ten covering under 4.5%. This specimen consisted of PBMCs, obtained around atezolizumab (anti-PD-L1) treatment. These receptor sequences come from a man between 65 and 80 years old with urothelial cancer. Both conserved end residues are part of each CDR3. Each record gives: D gene, clone size, J gene, V gene, CDR3 DNA, CDR3 protein. D genes are given only for firm matches. Rows give clone size only sometimes, using once, few, many, or a class for an expanded clone.

D gene: .; clone size: few; J gene: TRBJ1-2; V gene: TRBV7-2; CDR3 DNA: TGTGCCAGCAACCCAAGGCCGGACAGAAATAACTATGGCTACACCTTC; CDR3 protein: CASNPRPDRNNYGYTF
D gene: TRBD1; clone size: .; J gene: TRBJ2-5; V gene: TRBV7-3; CDR3 DNA: TGTGCCAGCAGGGGAACAGGGGAAGAGACCCAGTACTTC; CDR3 protein: CASRGTGEETQYF
D gene: .; clone size: .; J gene: TRBJ2-7; V gene: TRBV30; CDR3 DNA: TGTGCCTTCGTGAGGAGGGGCCTCTACGAGCAGTACTTC; CDR3 protein: CAFVRRGLYEQYF
D gene: .; clone size: .; J gene: TRBJ1-2; V gene: TRBV30; CDR3 DNA: TGTGCCTGGCGAACGGGGGGAGCCGGGGGGGATGGTGGCTACACCTTC; CDR3 protein: CAWRTGGAGGDGGYTF
D gene: .; clone size: .; J gene: TRBJ2-1; V gene: TRBV7-5; CDR3 DNA: TGTGCCAGAAGGTCCGGACTAGCGGGAGACTACAATGAGCAGTTCTTC; CDR3 protein: CARRSGLAGDYNEQFF
D gene: TRBD1; clone size: few; J gene: TRBJ2-3; V gene: TRBV7-2; CDR3 DNA: TGTGCCAGCAGCAAAGGAACAGGGGCGGATACGCAGTATTTT; CDR3 protein: CASSKGTGADTQYF
D gene: TRBD2; clone size: few; J gene: TRBJ2-3; V gene: TRBV4-1; CDR3 DNA: TGCGCCAGCAGCCCCCGGGGGCTAGCGGGGGGTTCAGACACAGATACGCAGTATTTT; CDR3 protein: CASSPRGLAGGSDTDTQYF
D gene: .; clone size: .; J gene: TRBJ1-1; V gene: TRBV7-2; CDR3 DNA: TGTGCCAGCTCCGTGGGGGGGCAGGGGAACACTGAAGCTTTCTTT; CDR3 protein: CASSVGGQGNTEAFF
D gene: .; clone size: .; J gene: TRBJ1-1; V gene: TRBV5-1; CDR3 DNA: TGCGCCAGCAGCCCGGAGCAGGGTCTCGGCACTGAAGCTTTCTTT; CDR3 protein: CASSPEQGLGTEAFF
D gene: .; clone size: .; J gene: TRBJ1-4; V gene: TRBV19; CDR3 DNA: TGTGCCAGTAGTATAGCCAGGGAGGCTAATGAAAAACTATTTTTT; CDR3 protein: CASSIAREANEKLFF
D gene: .; clone size: .; J gene: TRBJ1-1; V gene: TRBV6-5; CDR3 DNA: TGTGCCAGCAGGGATGGACACGACACTGAAGCTTTCTTT; CDR3 protein: CASRDGHDTEAFF
D gene: .; clone size: .; J gene: TRBJ1-5; V gene: TRBV15; CDR3 DNA: TGTGCCACCAGCAGATCCAGACAGACGAATCAGCCCCAGCATTTT; CDR3 protein: CATSRSRQTNQPQHF
D gene: .; clone size: .; J gene: TRBJ2-2; V gene: TRBV2; CDR3 DNA: TGTGCCAGCACGGGGAAAGCGGGTGGAACCGGGGAGCTGTTTTTT; CDR3 protein: CASTGKAGGTGELFF
D gene: TRBD1; clone size: many; J gene: TRBJ1-1; V gene: TRBV25-1; CDR3 DNA: TGTGCCAGCAGTGAACCAGGACAGGGCAAAGACGCTTTCTTT; CDR3 protein: CASSEPGQGKDAFF
D gene: TRBD2; clone size: .; J gene: TRBJ2-1; V gene: TRBV7-9; CDR3 DNA: TGTGCCAGCAGCTTATCTAGCGGGGGGCTTATCGATGAGCAGTTCTTC; CDR3 protein: CASSLSSGGLIDEQFF
D gene: .; clone size: few; J gene: TRBJ2-2; V gene: TRBV27; CDR3 DNA: TGTGCCAGCAGTCCAAGACGCGGGGCGGCCGGGGAGCTGTTTTTT; CDR3 protein: CASSPRRGAAGELFF
D gene: TRBD2; clone size: .; J gene: TRBJ2-5; V gene: TRBV28; CDR3 DNA: TGTGCCAACAGTCCCGAGACTAGCGTAGGGAAGACCCAGTACTTC; CDR3 protein: CANSPETSVGKTQYF
D gene: .; clone size: .; J gene: TRBJ1-4; V gene: TRBV10-3; CDR3 DNA: TGTGCCATCAGTGAGGGGCTTACAACTAATGAAAAACTGTTTTTT; CDR3 protein: CAISEGLTTNEKLFF
D gene: TRBD1; clone size: .; J gene: TRBJ2-1; V gene: TRBV5-4; CDR3 DNA: TGTGCCAGCAGCTTGGGAGGGGGCGCCTCCTACAATGAGCAGTTCTTC; CDR3 protein: CASSLGGGASYNEQFF
D gene: .; clone size: few; J gene: TRBJ1-6; V gene: TRBV7-2; CDR3 DNA: TGTGCCAGCAGCCTAGGGTGGGACTCAAATTCACCCCTCCACTTT; CDR3 protein: CASSLGWDSNSPLHF
D gene: .; clone size: .; J gene: TRBJ2-5; V gene: TRBV19; CDR3 DNA: TGTGCCAGTAGTATAGGAGGGGAGACCCAGTACTTC; CDR3 protein: CASSIGGETQYF
D gene: .; clone size: .; J gene: TRBJ1-6; V gene: TRBV2; CDR3 DNA: TGTGCCAGCAGGCATGGGACACGGCTTAATTCACCCCTCCACTTT; CDR3 protein: CASRHGTRLNSPLHF
D gene: TRBD2; clone size: .; J gene: TRBJ2-3; V gene: TRBV6-1; CDR3 DNA: TGTGCCAGCAGGCGGGGGGCTAGCACAGATACGCAGTATTTT; CDR3 protein: CASRRGASTDTQYF
D gene: TRBD2; clone size: .; J gene: TRBJ2-1; V gene: TRBV11-1; CDR3 DNA: TGTGCCAGCAGCTTTAGCGGGGGGGCTTCCTACAATGAGCAGTTCTTC; CDR3 protein: CASSFSGGASYNEQFF
D gene: .; clone size: .; J gene: TRBJ2-1; V gene: TRBV5-1; CDR3 DNA: TGCGCCAGCATAGGCGGCACAGGGCACAATGAGCAGTTCTTC; CDR3 protein: CASIGGTGHNEQFF
D gene: .; clone size: .; J gene: TRBJ1-1; V gene: TRBV5-1; CDR3 DNA: TGCGCCAGCAGCTTGGACCCGGGGGGGTTGGACACTGAAGCTTTCTTT; CDR3 protein: CASSLDPGGLDTEAFF
D gene: .; clone size: .; J gene: TRBJ2-1; V gene: TRBV27; CDR3 DNA: TGTGCCAGCAGTTTCCCTGGAACCCGGGGGAATGAGCAGTTCTTC; CDR3 protein: CASSFPGTRGNEQFF
D gene: .; clone size: .; J gene: TRBJ1-2; V gene: TRBV9; CDR3 DNA: TGTGCCAGCAGCAAATCAGGGGTTGCGAACTATGGCTACACCTTC; CDR3 protein: CASSKSGVANYGYTF
D gene: .; clone size: .; J gene: TRBJ1-2; V gene: TRBV7-2; CDR3 DNA: TGTGCCAGCAGCTTCAAAGGTCGGCGGGACTCCTCTGGCTACACCTTC; CDR3 protein: CASSFKGRRDSSGYTF
D gene: .; clone size: .; J gene: TRBJ2-7; V gene: TRBV29-1; CDR3 DNA: TGCAGCGTTGGGGACAACGATAACGAGCAGTACTTC; CDR3 protein: CSVGDNDNEQYF
D gene: TRBD2; clone size: .; J gene: TRBJ2-7; V gene: TRBV5-4; CDR3 DNA: TGTGCCAGCAGCTTAAAAAAGACTAGCGGGAGCTACGAGCAGTACTTC; CDR3 protein: CASSLKKTSGSYEQYF
D gene: TRBD2; clone size: .; J gene: TRBJ2-1; V gene: TRBV19; CDR3 DNA: TGTGCCAGTAGTAATCTGGGGACTAGCGGGGAGTATGAGCAGTTCTTC; CDR3 protein: CASSNLGTSGEYEQFF
D gene: TRBD2; clone size: .; J gene: TRBJ2-1; V gene: TRBV27; CDR3 DNA: TGTGCCAGTAGGGGGCTGTGGACTAGCGGTCACAATGAGCAGTTCTTC; CDR3 protein: CASRGLWTSGHNEQFF
D gene: .; clone size: .; J gene: TRBJ2-7; V gene: TRBV19; CDR3 DNA: TGTGCCACCCAGGGTCTCGGCTACGAGCAGTACTTC; CDR3 protein: CATQGLGYEQYF
D gene: TRBD2; clone size: .; J gene: TRBJ2-1; V gene: TRBV19; CDR3 DNA: TGTGCCAGTAGTAGGGGGGGGACTAGCGGCCCCAGGGGGGAGCAGTTCTTC; CDR3 protein: CASSRGGTSGPRGEQFF
D gene: TRBD2; clone size: .; J gene: TRBJ2-3; V gene: TRBV4-2; CDR3 DNA: TGTGCCAGCAGCCCGAGGGCGGGAGAGGGAGATACGCAGTATTTT; CDR3 protein: CASSPRAGEGDTQYF
D gene: TRBD2; clone size: .; J gene: TRBJ2-7; V gene: TRBV27; CDR3 DNA: TGTGCCAGCAGTTTTCGGCCTTACTCTAGCGGGGGGGACTCCTACGAGCAGTACTTC; CDR3 protein: CASSFRPYSSGGDSYEQYF